This record covers a single T cell receptor (beta chain). The CDR3 sequence is 16 residues long. J was trimmed by 0 bases and V by 1 base; bases with no gene match: 6. Germline CDR1 is SGHVS and CDR2 is FQNEAQ. Researchers sorted participants into cohorts using their self-reported clinical history. The sample is drawn from a study of blood T cell repertoires in COVID-19. The assay was immunoSEQ multiplex PCR, and TCRdb's table has in-frame clones only and misses some. The profile covers about 160,000 clones, with around 89% appearing a single time and about 6.3% taken by the ten largest. The source is a woman between 45 and 65 years old who had recovered from COVID-19. Sequences were obtained from PBMCs or T cells enriched from blood (not recorded which). The chain carries TRBV7-8 and TRBJ2-7, with 7 bases fitting TRBD1. CDR3 region: CASSLVGTAYSYEQYF. CDR3 DNA sequence: TGTGCCAGCAGCTTAGTCGGGACAGCCTACTCCTACGAGCAGTACTTC. Variable domain in full (rest from reference TRBV7-8 and TRBJ2-7): GAGVSQSPRYKVAKRGQDVALRCDPISGHVSLFWYQQALGQGPEFLTYFQNEAQLDKSGLPSDRFFAERPEGSVSTLKIQRTQQEDSAVYLCASSLVGTAYSYEQYFGPGTRLTVT.